This TCR beta chain was captured in a study of blood T cells in healthy people across ages (dated by TCRdb to 2015 to 2017). With respect to the entire study: In model experiments, template switching captured about one uniquely barcoded TCR beta cDNA molecule for every two T cells. Age-related changes in TCR beta repertoire diversity were measured in the study by deep sequencing normalized with unique cDNA molecular identifiers. Using the same blood draw, the study looked at two additional independent replicas of 1 million unique cDNA reads for two donors, one aged 18 to 30 and the other aged 80 or older. The donors were divided into four age groups: young (average around 16 years), middle-aged (about 39), aged (62) and long-lived (82). Results the study describes overall, beyond this receptor: As age increased, observed TCR beta diversity per million T cells dropped in a roughly linear way, and a significant reduction was already evident by age around 41. Estimates of total diversity based on one million sequenced T cells were regarded as lower bounds and as underestimates. Observed TCR beta diversity correlated strongly with the percentage of naive T cells measured by flow cytometry. The long-lived group showed more naive CD4+ T cells, fewer expanded clones and increased TCR diversity than the aged group, suggesting age selection. Conclusive comparison of naive and antigen-experienced compartments was prevented by the profiling of bulk unsorted PBMCs. Donor CMV infection status was unknown, potentially confounding age-related changes in expanded clonotypes.

Here V drops 4 bases and J drops 5 bases, and the junction holds 5 bases not matched to any gene. CDR1 and CDR2 were assigned from the germline V gene (reference sequence) as DFQATT and SNEGSKA. The CDR3 measures 13 amino acids from cysteine to phenylalanine. The CDR3 DNA has 39 bases and is translated from base 1. This clonotype was found a few times. Its antigen has not been determined. Base qualities are not at hand, and no much larger clone is one base apart. The library was produced with 5' RACE. The data were produced on an Illumina HiSeq 2500. The second PCR ran for roughly 7 to 12 cycles and used a J-beta primer mix along with a sample-barcoded 5' primer. A unique molecular identifier was introduced onto each TCR beta cDNA molecule by a template-switch 5' adaptor carrying 12 random nucleotides. Each sample yielded at least 3 million CDR3-containing paired-end reads. The Mint cDNA synthesis kit, primed by a TRBC-specific oligonucleotide, was used to synthesize first-strand cDNA from all RNA. After uracil-DNA glycosylase treatment, a first 18-cycle PCR used universal primers M1SS and BC2_uni_R on all cDNA. The authors processed their data as follows. For normalization, 1 million high-quality reads were randomly selected from each sample, with every read carrying a distinct molecular identifier. Instead of being binned into consensus sequences, reads with shared molecular identifiers were discarded. MiTCR, with a Q25 quality threshold and the strictest error-elimination algorithm, was used for CDR3 identification, clonotype clustering and error correction. Lower-bound total TCR beta diversity was estimated with a nonparametric unseen species model using Euler transformation. TCRdb itself trimmed the public reads at Q25 with fastp, ran MiXCR and retained productive beta chains. Rows are unified per CDR3 protein, each entry keeping the most common DNA and genes. TCRdb's processing, not the study's, gives the V and J calls here. This sample gives 700,000 to 900,000 distinct CDR3 sequences in total; around a quarter of them show up just once. 2.5% to 3.5% of the sample comes from the top ten.

The roughly 42 donors, aged about 6 to 100 years, were systemically healthy Caucasian individuals from Russia. Approximately 11 milliliters of peripheral blood were drawn from each donor into EDTA-treated Vacutainer tubes. PBMCs were isolated by Ficoll-Paque density-gradient centrifugation, with at least 6 million obtained per sample. Trizol reagent was used to extract total RNA from PBMCs, with at least 5 micrograms per sample. For every donor, an aliquot of PBMCs went through flow cytometry to measure the percentages of naive CD45RAhigh/CD27high T cells. Separately, the same data were catalogued under a study of T cells of mothers and their children. The second paper further reports: Nine systemically healthy Caucasian individuals, comprising three mothers and their six children, were included as donors. cDNA synthesis used all of the extracted RNA, with roughly 1.5 ug of RNA in each 15 ul reaction. In the second PCR, sample barcodes and 2-4 random nucleotides were introduced via the M1S primer. Each mother yielded over 10 million TCR beta CDR3 reads and each child 3 million to 3.5 million reads. TCR recombination output is similarly shaped by thymic selection in related and unrelated pairs, with a minor effect exerted by inherited differences. Normalized repertoire overlap was always found to be slightly, but never significantly, higher in related mother-child pairs than in unrelated mother-child pairs. No persistent microchimeric T cell clones were found, with a detection sensitivity of approximately 100 clones per million clonotypes. To look for features that set related mother-child pairs apart from unrelated individuals, the researchers ran deep NGS to compare the TCR beta repertoires of mothers and children. On average, the children were about 10 +/- 4 years old, while the mothers were about 37 +/- 4 years old. Libraries were sequenced on Illumina HiSeq 2000 with 100+100 nt paired-end reads after adapter ligation with NEBNext reagents. Mother and child libraries were prepared a month apart and sequenced in separate runs to prevent cross-contamination. Between roughly 450,000 and 2,200,000 distinct TCR beta clonotypes were identified per donor. Naive TCR beta clonotypes were estimated from low-frequency clonotypes matched to each donor's FACS-determined naive share, without sorting.

The receptor was isolated from a boy aged 5-17 years in good health. The V and J genes are TRBV20-1 and TRBJ2-5; 9 bases in the middle match TRBD2. Sequenced sample: blood. Here the CDR3 is given as CSANLLAGETQYF. The DNA reads as follows: TGCAGTGCTAACTTACTAGCGGGTGAGACCCAGTACTTC.